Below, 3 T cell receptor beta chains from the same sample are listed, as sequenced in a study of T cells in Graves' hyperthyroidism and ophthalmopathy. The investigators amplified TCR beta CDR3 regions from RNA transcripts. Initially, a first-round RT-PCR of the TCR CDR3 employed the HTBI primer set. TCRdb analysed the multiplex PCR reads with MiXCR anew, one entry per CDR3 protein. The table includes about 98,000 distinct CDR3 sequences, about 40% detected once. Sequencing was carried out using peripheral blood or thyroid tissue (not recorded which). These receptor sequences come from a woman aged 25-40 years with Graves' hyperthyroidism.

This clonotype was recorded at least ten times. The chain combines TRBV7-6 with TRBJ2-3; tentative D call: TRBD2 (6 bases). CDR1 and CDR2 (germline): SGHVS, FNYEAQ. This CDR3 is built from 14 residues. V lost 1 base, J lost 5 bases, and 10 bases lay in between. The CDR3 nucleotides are TGTGCCAGCAGCTTAGGCGGGAATGTAGATACGCAGTATTTT. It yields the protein CASSLGGNVDTQYF.

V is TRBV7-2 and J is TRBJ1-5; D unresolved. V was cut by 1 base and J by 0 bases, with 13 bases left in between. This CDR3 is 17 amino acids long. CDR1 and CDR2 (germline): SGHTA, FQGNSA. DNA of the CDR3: TGTGCCAGCAGCTTAGGCCCAGGTTACGTTAGCAATCAGCCCCAGCATTTT. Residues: CASSLGPGYVSNQPQHF.

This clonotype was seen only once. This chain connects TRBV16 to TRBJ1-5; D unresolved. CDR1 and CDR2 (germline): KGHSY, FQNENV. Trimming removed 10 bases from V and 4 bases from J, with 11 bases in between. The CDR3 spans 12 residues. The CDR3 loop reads CAKPDRNQPQHF. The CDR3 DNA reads TGTGCCAAGCCGGACCGTAATCAGCCCCAGCATTTT.